The sequence of this T cell receptor beta chain was determined in a study of early T cells in non-severe SARS-CoV-2 infection. Study at large: The input, bulk RNA from unsorted whole blood, was sequenced, and chains were unpaired.

Deletions cut 3 bases from V and 7 bases from J, with 6 bases between. The CDR3 totals 11 residues. The germline V gene encodes CDR1 LGHDT and CDR2 YNNKEL (reference sequence). A remark on this clonotype: Its antigen is unidentified.

Individual cDNA molecules received unique molecular identifiers. TCRdb recomputed calls from the 5' RACE reads with MiXCR, one row per CDR3 protein. The sample records around 57,000 distinct CDR3 sequences, under 15% being singletons. Study findings and constraints: Private and CD4 specificities were missed by VDJdb matching, which favored anti-spike CD8 responses.

The V gene is TRBV3-1, the J gene TRBJ2-5, with D hard to call. This TCR was sampled from an adult who was a healthcare worker with PCR-confirmed SARS-CoV-2 infection or an uninfected control (not recorded which). The material sequenced was whole blood. CDR3 sequence (DNA): TGTGCCAGCAGCCAGGAATGGACCCAGTACTTC. This translates into CASSQEWTQYF.